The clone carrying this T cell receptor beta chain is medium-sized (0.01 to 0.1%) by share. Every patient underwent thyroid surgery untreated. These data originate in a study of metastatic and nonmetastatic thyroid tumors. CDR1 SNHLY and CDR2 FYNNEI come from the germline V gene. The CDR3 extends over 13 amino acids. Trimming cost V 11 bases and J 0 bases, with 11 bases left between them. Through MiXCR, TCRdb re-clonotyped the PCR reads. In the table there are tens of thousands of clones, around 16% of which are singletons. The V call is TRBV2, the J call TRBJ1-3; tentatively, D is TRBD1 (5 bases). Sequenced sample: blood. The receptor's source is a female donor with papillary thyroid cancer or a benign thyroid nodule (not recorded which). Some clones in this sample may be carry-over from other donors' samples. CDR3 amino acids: CAFGQTSGNTIYF. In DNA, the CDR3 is TGTGCCTTCGGACAAACCTCTGGAAACACCATATATTTT. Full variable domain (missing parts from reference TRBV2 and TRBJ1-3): EPEVTQTPSHQVTQMGQEVILRCVPISNHLYFYWYRQILGQKVEFLVSFYNNEISEKSEIFDDQFSVERPDGSNFTLKIRSTKLEDSAMYFCAFGQTSGNTIYFGEGSWLTVV.